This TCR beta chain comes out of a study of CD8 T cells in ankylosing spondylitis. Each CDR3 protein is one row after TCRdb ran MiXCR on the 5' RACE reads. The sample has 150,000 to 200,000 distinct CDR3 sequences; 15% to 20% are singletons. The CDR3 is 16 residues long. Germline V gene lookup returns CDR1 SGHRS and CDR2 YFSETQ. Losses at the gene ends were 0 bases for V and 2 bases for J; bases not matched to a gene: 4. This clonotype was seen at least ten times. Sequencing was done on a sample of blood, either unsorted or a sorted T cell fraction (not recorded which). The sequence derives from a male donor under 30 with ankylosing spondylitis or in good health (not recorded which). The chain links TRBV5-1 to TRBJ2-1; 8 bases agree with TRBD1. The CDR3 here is CASSLVPGQAYNEQFF. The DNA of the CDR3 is TGCGCCAGCAGCTTGGTCCCGGGACAGGCCTACAATGAGCAGTTCTTC.